A single sample gave rise to the 10 T cell receptor beta chains below, sequenced in a study of blood T cell repertoires in COVID-19. Data came from immunoSEQ multiplex PCR; TCRdb stores just in-frame clones and leaves some out. This repertoire shows 110,000 to 150,000 clones, 85% found once; its top ten account for 6.2%. The specimen was PBMCs or T cells enriched from blood (not recorded which). The receptors come from a woman aged 40 to 55 who had recovered from COVID-19.

This CDR3 is CASSQAANEQFF. The CDR3 DNA follows: TGCGCCAGCAGCCAAGCCGCGAATGAGCAGTTCTTC. The chain has TRBV4-1 and TRBJ2-1; D call uncertain. CDR3 length equals 12 residues. Germline CDR1 is MGHRA and CDR2 is YSYEKL. Trimming took 1 base from V and 7 from J, leaving 5 bases between them.

The J gene is TRBJ2-1, the V gene TRBV7-2; tentative D call: TRBD2 (5 bases). V gave up 4 bases and J gave up 7 bases, with 11 bases separating them. This CDR3 region has 13 residues. CDR1 is SGHTA, CDR2 FQGNSA, per germline. For the CDR3, the DNA is TGTGCCAGCAGCTCCCGGGAAGGGAATGAGCAGTTCTTC. It codes for CASSSREGNEQFF.

This CDR3 reads CASSPTGLALETQYF. Here the CDR3 DNA reads TGTGCCAGCTCACCAACGGGACTAGCGTTGGAGACCCAGTACTTC. V is TRBV18 and J is TRBJ2-5; 10 nucleotides line up with TRBD2. The length of the CDR3 is 15 residues. Trimming at V came to 2 bases and at J to 5 bases, leaving 5 bases not matched to a gene. The germline V gene has CDR1 KGHSH and CDR2 LQKENI.

The rearrangement uses TRBV9 and TRBJ2-3; 11 bases map to TRBD2. In germline, CDR1 is SGDLS, CDR2 YYNGEE. This CDR3 is 16 amino acids long. Trimming cost V 3 bases and J 1 base; bases outside gene matches: 4. The CDR3 coding sequence is TGTGCCAGCAGCGCTGGGACTAGCGGCGGCACAGATACGCAGTATTTT. It translates to CASSAGTSGGTDTQYF.

This clone was recorded a few times. V gene TRBV3-1 (or the pseudogene TRBV3-2) combines with J gene TRBJ2-3, with TRBD1 matching over 10 bases. With V trimmed by 4 bases and J by 2 bases, 9 bases remained unmatched. The CDR3 sequence is 17 residues long. Germline V lookup: CDR1 LGHDT, CDR2 YNNKEL (reference sequence). CDR3: CASSRMPGQGTTDTQYF. The CDR3 DNA reads as TGTGCCAGCAGCCGCATGCCGGGACAGGGGACCACAGATACGCAGTATTTT.

J is TRBJ1-3 and V is TRBV19; 7 bases map to TRBD1. CDR3 size: 14 residues. Germline V gives CDR1 LNHDA, CDR2 SQIVND (reference sequence). V shed 6 bases and J 2 bases; nucleotides not matched to a gene: 4. The CDR3 DNA is TGTGCCAGTAGGAAAACAGGGGCTGGAAACACCATATATTTT. Amino acids: CASRKTGAGNTIYF.

The count of this clone is one. At one end the junction does not follow the germline gene, possibly because of a read error. This chain uses TRBV7-9 with TRBJ1-2, with D unclear. Germline values: CDR1 SEHNR, CDR2 FQNEAQ (reference sequence). The CDR3 covers 11 residues. The CDR3, as DNA: TGTGCCAGCGAGGCAGAAGCTACTCCTAACTTC. Translating it yields CASEAEATPNF. Looking up the rest from reference TRBV7-9 and TRBJ1-2 gives the full variable domain: DTGVSQNPRHKITKRGQNVTFRCDPISEHNRLYWYRQTLGQGPEFLTYFQNEAQLEKSRLLSDRFSAERPKGSFSTLEIQRTEQGDSAMYLCASEAEATPNFGSGTRLTVV.

This chain uses TRBV30 with TRBJ1-6; no firm D call. Trimming left V 2 bases short and J 5 bases short, with 10 bases between. This CDR3 has 14 residues. CDR1 is GTSNPN and CDR2 is SVGIG in the germline V gene (reference sequence). The CDR3 is CAWSPLGDNSPLHF. DNA of the CDR3: TGTGCCTGGAGTCCGCTGGGCGATAATTCACCCCTCCACTTT.

V and J are TRBV5-6 and TRBJ1-4; D not resolved. Germline assignment: CDR1 SGHDT and CDR2 YYEEEE. This CDR3 has 13 amino acids. V shed 2 bases and J shed 7 bases, with 9 bases lying between them. CDR3 in amino acids: CASSLPTGEKLFF. The CDR3 DNA is TGTGCCAGCAGCTTACCGACGGGTGAAAAACTGTTTTTT.

V is TRBV4-1 and J is TRBJ1-2; the match to TRBD1 covers 8 bases. Unmatched junction bases numbered 6, after V lost 3 bases and J lost 0 bases. The germline gives CDR1 MGHRA, CDR2 YSYEKL. The CDR3 loop spans 16 amino acids. The CDR3 spells CASSHPRQGTNYGYTF. The CDR3 DNA reads TGCGCCAGCAGCCATCCCCGACAGGGGACTAACTATGGCTACACCTTC.